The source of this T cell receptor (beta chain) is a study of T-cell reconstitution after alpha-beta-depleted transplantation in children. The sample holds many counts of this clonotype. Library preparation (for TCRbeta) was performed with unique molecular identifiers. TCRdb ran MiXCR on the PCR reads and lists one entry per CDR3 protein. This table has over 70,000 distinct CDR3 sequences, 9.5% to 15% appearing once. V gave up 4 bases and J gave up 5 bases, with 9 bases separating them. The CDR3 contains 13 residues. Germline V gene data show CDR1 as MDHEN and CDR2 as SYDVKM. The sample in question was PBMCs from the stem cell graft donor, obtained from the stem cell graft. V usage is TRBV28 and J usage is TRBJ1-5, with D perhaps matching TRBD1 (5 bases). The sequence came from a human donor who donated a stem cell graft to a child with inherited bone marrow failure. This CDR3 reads CASSSWGDQPQHF. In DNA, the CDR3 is TGTGCCAGCAGTTCCTGGGGCGATCAGCCCCAGCATTTT.